The clone carrying this T cell receptor beta chain came up many times. The antigen remains unidentified. With iRepertoire HTBI primers and Arm-PCR of CDR3 regions, TCR beta libraries were built. MiXCR was run by TCRdb on the multiplex PCR reads, yielding one entry per CDR3 protein. The table has fewer than 350,000 distinct CDR3 sequences, 15% to 20% seen once. This sample is drawn from a study of regulatory T cells in long-lasting Graves disease. Trimming left V 9 bases short and J 2 bases short, with 16 bases between. Germline-derived CDR1 and CDR2 are MNHNS and SASEGT. This CDR3 spans 15 amino acids. Stated time point: newly diagnosed GD, antithyroid drugs for less than 3 months. The TCR library was made from RNA that had been extracted from PBMCs in TRIzol. The source of the patients was an endocrinology department in Xi'an, China. Overall study findings and caveats: Samples came from peripheral blood alone, without thyroid tissue. When disease was persistent, TRBV28, TRBJ1-2 and TRBJ2-5 were the favored segments. Accuracy was possibly reduced by small sample size.

The sequences come from peripheral blood mononuclear cells (PBMCs), collected at new diagnosis, from a patient treated with antithyroid drugs. The V and J genes are TRBV6-1 and TRBJ2-2; D call uncertain. The TCR was taken from a female donor with Graves disease. The CDR3 reads CASGFGSRNTGELFF. Here the CDR3 DNA reads TGTGCCAGTGGCTTTGGCAGCCGAAACACCGGGGAGCTGTTTTTT.